This T cell receptor beta chain comes out of a study of T and B cells in COVID-19 patients. TRB was amplified from around 250-500 ng of blood genomic DNA. TRB rearrangements were amplified by multiplex PCR with BIOMED2 TRB-A/B primers. TCRdb processed the multiplex PCR reads anew with MiXCR; each CDR3 protein has one entry. In the table there are more than 9,000 distinct CDR3 sequences, over 30% of which are singletons. What was sequenced was blood. This clonotype originated in a human donor with active COVID-19.

The CDR3 DNA follows: TGTGCCAGCAGTTTGGGTCAGGGGGCTCAGTGGTACGAGCAGTACTTC. This codes for CASSLGQGAQWYEQYF. The V and J genes are TRBV12-3 or TRBV12-4 and TRBJ1-2; 8 bases align to TRBD1. The assigned J gene may be wrong: the sequence end matches TRBJ2-7 better. The CDR3 runs 16 residues.